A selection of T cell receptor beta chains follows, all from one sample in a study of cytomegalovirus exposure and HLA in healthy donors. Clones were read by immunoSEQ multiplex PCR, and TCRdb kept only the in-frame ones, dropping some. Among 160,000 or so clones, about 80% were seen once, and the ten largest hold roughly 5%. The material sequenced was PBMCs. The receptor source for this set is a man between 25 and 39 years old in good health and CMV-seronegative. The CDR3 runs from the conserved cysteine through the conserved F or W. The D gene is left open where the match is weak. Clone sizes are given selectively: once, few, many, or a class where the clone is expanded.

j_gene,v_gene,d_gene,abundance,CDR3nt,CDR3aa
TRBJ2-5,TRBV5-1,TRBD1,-,TGCGCCAGCAGAGGGACAGGTAGGATCTCGCAGACCCAGTACTTC,CASRGTGRISQTQYF
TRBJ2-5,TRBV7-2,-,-,TGTGCCAGCAGCTTCGGGGCGGGGAGCCAAGAGACCCAGTACTTC,CASSFGAGSQETQYF
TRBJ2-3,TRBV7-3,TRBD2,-,TGTGCCAGCAGCTTCGGGACTACCACAGATACGCAGTATTTT,CASSFGTTTDTQYF
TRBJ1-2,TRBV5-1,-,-,TGCGCCAGCATCGTGACAGTCACTCTTTATGGCTACACCTTC,CASIVTVTLYGYTF
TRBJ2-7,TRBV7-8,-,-,TGTGCCAGCAGCCCGGCCTACGAGCAGTACTTC,CASSPAYEQYF
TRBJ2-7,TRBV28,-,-,TGTGCCAGTAGGGACTCTACCGGACTACGCGAGCAGTACTTC,CASRDSTGLREQYF
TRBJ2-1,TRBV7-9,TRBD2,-,TGTGCCGTCCATCCACTAGCGGATACCTACAATGAGCAGTTCTTC,CAVHPLADTYNEQFF
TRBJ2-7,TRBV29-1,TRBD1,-,TGCAGCGTAGGACAGGGGGCTTACGAGCAGTACTTC,CSVGQGAYEQYF
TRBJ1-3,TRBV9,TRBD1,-,TGTGCCAGCAGCGTAGAGGGGGGGACAGGAGGAAACACCATATATTTT,CASSVEGGTGGNTIYF
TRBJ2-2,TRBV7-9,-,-,TGTGCCAGCAGCTTATTTCGTAGTGACACCGGGGAGCTGTTTTTT,CASSLFRSDTGELFF
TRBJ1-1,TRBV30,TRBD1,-,TGTGCCTGGAGTGTATCAGGGACAGGGGGCCAAGGTTTCTTT,CAWSVSGTGGQGFF
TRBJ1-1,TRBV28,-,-,TGTGCCAGCAGTTTACGTCCGTCTGAAGCTTTCTTT,CASSLRPSEAFF
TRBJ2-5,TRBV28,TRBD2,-,TGTGCCAGCTATCAGCCGGGGGGACAAGAGACCCAGTACTTC,CASYQPGGQETQYF
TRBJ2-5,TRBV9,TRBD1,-,TGTGCCAGCAGCGCGTGGACAGGGTATCAAGAGACCCAGTACTTC,CASSAWTGYQETQYF
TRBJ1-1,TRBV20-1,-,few,TGCAATAGCAGGGCGAACACTGAAGCTTTCTTT,CNSRANTEAFF
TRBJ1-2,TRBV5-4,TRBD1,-,TGTGCCAGCAGCTTATTAGTGGGACAGAGGTATGGCTACACCTTC,CASSLLVGQRYGYTF
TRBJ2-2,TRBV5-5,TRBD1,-,TGTGCCAGCAGCTTGGCCCCGGGACAGGGATACACCGGGGAGCTGTTTTTT,CASSLAPGQGYTGELFF